This T cell receptor beta chain derives from a study of blood T cell repertoires in COVID-19. CDR3 length: 15 amino acids. Germline CDR1 is LGHNA and CDR2 is YNFKEQ. Trimming left V 0 bases short and J 4 bases short, with 11 bases between. In the source study's methods: Using reference gene primer amplification, nucleated cell counts were estimated. This table comes from immunoSEQ multiplex PCR, and its TCRdb copy is limited to in-frame clones, with some not included. D and trimming come from the DNA, and the V and J calls and clone size come from that table. The sample contains approximately 15,000 clones, around 73% of which appear only once.

V is TRBV4-2 and J is TRBJ2-3; possibly TRBD2 for D (5 bases). The sequencing sample was made of peripheral blood. This clonotype was sampled from a human donor in a cohort sampled during active COVID-19. The DNA for the CDR3 is TGTGCCAGCAGCCAAGATCAAACTAGTCCAGATACGCAGTATTTT. This translates into CASSQDQTSPDTQYF.